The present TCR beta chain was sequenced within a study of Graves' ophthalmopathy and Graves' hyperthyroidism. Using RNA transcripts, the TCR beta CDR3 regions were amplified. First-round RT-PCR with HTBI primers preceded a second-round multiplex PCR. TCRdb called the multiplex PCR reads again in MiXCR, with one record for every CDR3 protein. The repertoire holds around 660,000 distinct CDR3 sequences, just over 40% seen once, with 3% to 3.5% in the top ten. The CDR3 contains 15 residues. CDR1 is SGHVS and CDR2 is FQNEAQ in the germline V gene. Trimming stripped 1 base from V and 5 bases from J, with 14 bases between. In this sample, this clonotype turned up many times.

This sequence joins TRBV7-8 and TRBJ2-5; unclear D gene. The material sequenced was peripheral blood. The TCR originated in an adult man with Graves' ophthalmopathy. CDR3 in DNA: TGTGCCAGCAGCTTAGGGAAAAGGCTGTCGGAGACCCAGTACTTC. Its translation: CASSLGKRLSETQYF.